The 22 T cell receptor beta chains below come from one sample, sequenced in a study of shared clonotypes between healthy human individuals. The data were produced by immunoSEQ multiplex PCR, yet TCRdb's version contains in-frame clones alone and is incomplete. The sample records approximately 2.5 million clones, 93% being singletons. Sequenced: naive CD4+ T cells from PBMCs. Subset of the sample: CD45RA+ positively selected. All receptors come from a man younger than 35 in good health. Some clones in this sample may be carry-over from other donors' samples.

This clone has more than one count but fewer than ten. CDR3 protein: CASSPGRLGTEAFF. Written as DNA, the CDR3 is TGTGCCAGCAGTCCGGGACGTCTGGGCACTGAAGCTTTCTTT. This rearrangement joins TRBV6-6 to TRBJ1-1; D is perhaps TRBD1 (5 bases). This CDR3 region has 14 residues. Trimming took 5 bases from V and 4 from J, leaving 14 bases between them. CDR1 is MNHNY and CDR2 is SVGAGI in the germline V gene (reference sequence).

A remark on this clone: A read error may produce the germline difference seen at one junction end. The chain links TRBV30 to TRBJ1-3, with D hard to call. The CDR3 covers 13 residues. CDR1 is GTSNPN, CDR2 SVGIG, per germline (reference sequence). The CDR3 spells CAWGVGSGNTIYF. CDR3 in DNA: TGTGCCTGGGGTGTAGGCTCTGGAAACACCATATATTTT.

A single count supports this clone. The V and J genes are TRBV13 and TRBJ2-7; D is uncertain. V gave up 5 bases and J gave up 2 bases, with 13 bases separating them. This CDR3 is built from 14 residues. Germline V gene data show CDR1 as PRHDT and CDR2 as FYEKMQ (reference sequence). The CDR3 DNA sequence: TGTGCCAGCAGCCACGGTGGACGTACCTACGAGCAGTACTTC. Its translation: CASSHGGRTYEQYF. Together with reference TRBV13 and TRBJ2-7, the CDR3 gives the full variable domain: AAGVIQSPRHLIKEKRETATLKCYPIPRHDTVYWYQQGPGQDPQFLISFYEKMQSDKGSIPDRFSAQQFSDYHSELNMSSLELGDSALYFCASSHGGRTYEQYFGPGTRLTVT.

This rearrangement joins TRBV29-1 to TRBJ1-2, with D maybe TRBD1 (5 bases). CDR3 length: 14 amino acids. Germline CDR1 and CDR2: SQVTM and ANQGSEA. Trimming removed 3 bases from V and 4 bases from J, with 15 bases in between. The CDR3 nucleotides read TGCAGCGTTGAGCCGCGGCAGGGATCCTATGGCTACACCTTC. This codes for CSVEPRQGSYGYTF.

The rearrangement uses TRBV14 and TRBJ1-2; tentative D call: TRBD1 (5 bases). Germline V gene lookup returns CDR1 SGHDN and CDR2 FVKESK. There are 15 residues in the CDR3. Trimming took off 0 bases at V and 4 bases at J, with 12 bases between the two ends. This CDR3 reads CASSQDWGGTYGYTF. The CDR3 nucleotides are TGTGCCAGCAGCCAAGATTGGGGCGGTACCTATGGCTACACCTTC.

The V call is TRBV6-5, the J call TRBJ2-7; maybe TRBD1 (5 bases). CDR3 size: 12 residues. The germline V gene encodes CDR1 MNHEY and CDR2 SVGAGI. V gave up 4 bases and J gave up 10 bases, with 14 bases separating them. CDR3 in amino acids: CASSSGGAGQYF. CDR3 DNA: TGTGCCAGCAGTTCGGGTGGGGCAGGTCAGTACTTC.

The DNA of the CDR3 is TGTGCCAGTAGACCCCGGCAGTCGGGGGGAGAGACCCAGTACTTC. Encoded protein: CASRPRQSGGETQYF. The chain recombines TRBV19 with TRBJ2-5; 7 bases are shared with TRBD2. The V gene's germline CDR1 is LNHDA and CDR2 SQIVND (reference sequence). The trim removed 6 bases at V and 4 bases at J, leaving 11 bases unmatched. The CDR3 extends over 15 amino acids.

Remarks on this clone: The same CDR3 arises from other DNA sequences in this sample as well. The chain employs TRBV7-3 and TRBJ2-3; D not certain. With 5 bases removed from V and 0 bases from J, the gap between germline ends came to 6 bases. CDR3 length equals 13 residues. CDR1 is SGHTA and CDR2 is FQGTGA in the germline V gene. DNA for the CDR3: TGTGCCAGCAGCCTCGGTAGCACAGATACGCAGTATTTT. Its protein is CASSLGSTDTQYF.

This chain connects TRBV19 to TRBJ2-1, with D possibly matching TRBD1 (6 bases). Trimming left V 5 bases short and J 0 bases short, with 11 bases between. Germline CDR1 LNHDA, CDR2 SQIVND (reference sequence). This CDR3 region has 15 residues. The CDR3 here is CASSRQVSSYNEQFF. The CDR3 coding sequence is TGTGCCAGTAGTCGACAGGTTAGCTCCTACAATGAGCAGTTCTTC.

The chain links TRBV28 to TRBJ1-4, with unresolved D. Germline V lookup: CDR1 MDHEN, CDR2 SYDVKM. This CDR3 is 14 amino acids long. The V and J ends lost 7 bases and 8 bases respectively, with 17 bases between them. CDR3 nucleotides: TGTGCCAGCACCTTAGGGTTAATACGGGAAAAACTGTTTTTT. Encoded protein: CASTLGLIREKLFF.

The J gene is TRBJ2-5, the V gene TRBV6-1, with D perhaps matching TRBD1 or TRBD2 (5 bases each). The end of the DNA is better explained by TRBJ2-7, so the J call may be wrong. Germline V lookup: CDR1 MNHNS, CDR2 SASEGT. This CDR3 comprises 12 residues. In DNA, the CDR3 is TGTGCCAGCACCGGGACGCAATTCGAGCAGTACTTC. It is translated as CASTGTQFEQYF.

The V gene is TRBV4-3, the J gene TRBJ2-1; D is tentatively TRBD1 or TRBD2 (6 bases each). V was clipped by 1 base and J by 8 bases, with 18 bases between them. This CDR3 contains 16 residues. Germline-derived CDR1 and CDR2 are LGHNA and YSLEER. The CDR3: CASSQGSGGAWDEQFF. Written as DNA, the CDR3 is TGCGCCAGCAGCCAAGGATCCGGGGGCGCCTGGGATGAGCAGTTCTTC.

The rearrangement uses TRBV18 and TRBJ1-3; D unclear. The CDR3 is 13 amino acids. Germline CDR1 and CDR2: KGHSH and LQKENI. Trimming took off 3 bases at V and 4 bases at J, with 7 bases between the two ends. In DNA form, the CDR3 reads TGTGCCAGCTCACCGGCGGACGGAAACACCATATATTTT. Its protein is CASSPADGNTIYF.

V gene TRBV6-5 combines with J gene TRBJ2-5; 8 nucleotides agree with TRBD2. The CDR3 contains 15 residues. With V trimmed by 5 bases and J by 5 bases, 10 bases remained unmatched. Germline CDR1 reads MNHEY; CDR2 reads SVGAGI. The CDR3 DNA sequence: TGTGCCAGCAGTCGAGAGCGGGAGCGGTCTGAGACCCAGTACTTC. This translates into CASSRERERSETQYF.

The chain combines TRBV30 with TRBJ1-5; the match to TRBD1 covers 10 bases. Germline V gene lookup returns CDR1 GTSNPN and CDR2 SVGIG (reference sequence). The ends lost 2 bases at V and 6 bases at J; junction bases unmatched: 7. CDR3 length: 15 amino acids. The CDR3 DNA reads TGTGCCTGGAGTTCGGGGACAGGGGCCGGTCAGCCCCAGCATTTT. It is translated as CAWSSGTGAGQPQHF.

This chain links TRBV5-5 with TRBJ1-2; the D gene is possibly TRBD1 (6 bases). V was trimmed by 3 bases and J by 14 bases, leaving 23 bases between them. Germline V gene data show CDR1 as SGHKS and CDR2 as YYEKEE (reference sequence). The CDR3 extends over 14 amino acids. CDR3 in amino acids: CASSSDIPHRDGTF. Written as DNA, the CDR3 is TGTGCCAGCAGCTCCGACATACCCCACAGGGACGGGACCTTC.

As to this clone: The sample contains more than one DNA sequence encoding this CDR3. The chain carries TRBV28 and TRBJ2-7; perhaps TRBD2 as D (5 bases). V shed 1 base and J shed 4 bases, with 5 bases lying between them. Germline loops: CDR1 MDHEN, CDR2 SYDVKM. The CDR3 runs 12 residues. CDR3 bases: TGTGCCAGCAGTTTATCGGGGTACGAGCAGTACTTC. Translated: CASSLSGYEQYF.

The table lists this clone with a count of one. J is TRBJ1-2 and V is TRBV14; TRBD1 might be the D (6 bases). There are 13 residues in the CDR3. The germline V and J ends were trimmed by 4 bases and 3 bases, with 9 bases remaining between them. Germline CDR1 and CDR2: SGHDN and FVKESK. Here the CDR3 reads CASSPGQYYGYTF. DNA for the CDR3: TGTGCCAGCAGCCCCGGACAGTACTATGGCTACACCTTC.

The chain links TRBV7-9 to TRBJ1-2, with 9 bases fitting TRBD1. The V gene end was trimmed by 2 bases and the J gene end by 4 bases; junction bases not matched to a gene: 14. The CDR3 runs 18 residues. CDR1 and CDR2 from the germline V gene are SEHNR and FQNEAQ (reference sequence). This chain's CDR3 is CASSLSRLSRDRAYGYTF. The CDR3 DNA is TGTGCCAGCAGCTTATCGAGACTATCCCGGGACAGGGCCTATGGCTACACCTTC. Full variable domain (rest looked up from reference TRBV7-9 and TRBJ1-2): DTGVSQNPRHKITKRGQNVTFRCDPISEHNRLYWYRQTLGQGPEFLTYFQNEAQLEKSRLLSDRFSAERPKGSFSTLEIQRTEQGDSAMYLCASSLSRLSRDRAYGYTFGSGTRLTVV.

The rearrangement links TRBV28 to TRBJ1-1; D uncertain. Germline-derived CDR1 and CDR2 are MDHEN and SYDVKM. The germline V and J ends were trimmed by 6 bases and 1 base, with 12 bases remaining between them. The CDR3 covers 14 residues. The chain's CDR3 is CASSHRRGNTEAFF. CDR3 DNA sequence: TGTGCCAGCAGCCACCGGCGGGGGAACACTGAAGCTTTCTTT.

In this sample, this clone turned up a few times. The V gene is TRBV2, the J gene TRBJ1-2; D gene unclear. The CDR3 extends over 12 amino acids. CDR1 is SNHLY, CDR2 FYNNEI, per germline. The germline V and J ends were trimmed by 3 bases and 4 bases, with 6 bases remaining between them. The DNA of the CDR3 is TGTGCCAGCAGTGATGACTTCTATGGCTACACCTTC. Amino acids: CASSDDFYGYTF. Supplemented by reference TRBV2 and TRBJ1-2, the full variable domain reads EPEVTQTPSHQVTQMGQEVILRCVPISNHLYFYWYRQILGQKVEFLVSFYNNEISEKSEIFDDQFSVERPDGSNFTLKIRSTKLEDSAMYFCASSDDFYGYTFGSGTRLTVV.

This chain joins TRBV2 and TRBJ2-2, with D possibly being TRBD1 or TRBD2 (5 bases each). The V gene lost 6 bases and the J gene lost 8 bases, with 19 bases spanning the gap. Germline-derived CDR1 and CDR2 are SNHLY and FYNNEI. This CDR3 region has 15 residues. CDR3 region: CASSRKDSQVGELFF. CDR3 DNA sequence: TGTGCCAGCAGCCGGAAGGACTCACAGGTGGGGGAGCTGTTTTTT.